This T cell receptor (beta chain) came from a study of blood T cells in healthy people across ages. Findings and limits, study-wide: The authors considered diversity estimates from one million T cells to be underestimates. A roughly linear age-dependent decrease characterized TCR beta diversity per million T cells.

Germline-derived CDR1 and CDR2 are DFQATT and SNEGSKA (reference sequence). The CDR3 consists of 16 residues. J was trimmed by 0 bases and V by 6 bases; bases with no gene match: 9. Concerning this clonotype itself: The target antigen is unknown.

The use of a sample-barcoded 5' primer and a J-beta primer mix characterized a second PCR of roughly 6 to 11 cycles. Using its own MiXCR run on the 5' RACE reads, TCRdb lists one record per CDR3 protein. Of 1.5 million to 2 million distinct CDR3 sequences listed, around half are singletons. Material for sequencing was blood. The chain links TRBV20-1 to TRBJ2-1; 9 bases line up with TRBD2. The TCR originated in a woman in her thirties or forties in good health. CDR3 in DNA: TGCAGTGCGGAGCTCGCGGGGGGGTCCTCCTACAATGAGCAGTTCTTC. The encoded protein is CSAELAGGSSYNEQFF.